This passage covers 12 T cell receptor beta chains from one sample sequenced in a study of blood T cell repertoires in COVID-19 (TCRdb year 2020). Library preparation employed the immunoSEQ multiplex PCR assay. In its TCRdb copy, this immuneACCESS table keeps in-frame sequences only and misses some clones. Where compared with another copy, unresolved V genes explain less than half of these, and the others have no known cause. Here the sample has some 130,000 clones; around 80% occur a single time. The ten largest make up under 2.5% of the sample. The source material was peripheral blood. The receptors were sampled from a man aged 65 to 79 with acute or convalescent COVID-19.

This chain links TRBV6-5 with TRBJ1-1, with D possibly matching TRBD1 (6 bases). V was cut by 2 bases and J by 1 base, with 11 bases left in between. The CDR3 spans 15 residues. Germline loops: CDR1 MNHEY, CDR2 SVGAGI. CDR3 in DNA: TGTGCCAGCAGTTACCTGGCAGGGGCGAACACTGAAGCTTTCTTT. Protein sequence: CASSYLAGANTEAFF.

This clone turned up a few times. The V call is TRBV2, the J call TRBJ1-2; TRBD1 aligns across 9 bases. This CDR3 is 15 amino acids long. J gave up 6 bases and V 3 bases, and 8 bases lay outside the gene matches. Germline V lookup: CDR1 SNHLY, CDR2 FYNNEI. The CDR3: CASSDGVGTGNGYTF. The CDR3 bases are TGTGCCAGCAGTGATGGAGTAGGGACAGGGAATGGCTACACCTTC.

This clone was counted a single time. This chain connects TRBV18 to TRBJ1-4; tentative D call: TRBD1 (6 bases). V lost 3 bases, J lost 6 bases, and 14 bases lay in between. The length of the CDR3 is 15 residues. Germline V gene lookup returns CDR1 KGHSH and CDR2 LQKENI. In DNA, the CDR3 is TGTGCCAGCTCACCGAAAAGGGGGTATGATGAAAAACTGTTTTTT. Amino acids: CASSPKRGYDEKLFF.

This chain joins TRBV24-1 and TRBJ1-1; 8 bases are a match to TRBD1. The CDR3 totals 13 residues. Germline-derived CDR1 and CDR2 are KGHDR and SFDVKD. V trimming: 7 bases; J trimming: 1 base; junction bases outside the gene matches: 1. CDR3 DNA sequence: TGTGCCACCAGGGACAGGGCGAACACTGAAGCTTTCTTT. Encoded protein: CATRDRANTEAFF.

The rearrangement joins TRBV15 to TRBJ1-1; D is ambiguous. The CDR3 is 18 residues long. Per the germline V gene, CDR1 is LNHNV and CDR2 is YYDKDF (reference sequence). The V gene lost 0 bases and the J gene lost 4 bases, with 21 bases spanning the gap. The CDR3 sequence: CATSRDVKPGSYVTEAFF. The CDR3 DNA reads as TGTGCCACCAGCAGAGACGTTAAACCGGGATCCTACGTCACTGAAGCTTTCTTT.

Only one count was recorded for this clone. This chain links TRBV6-5 with TRBJ1-2; D remains unclear. The CDR3 is 13 amino acids. CDR1 and CDR2 from the germline V gene are MNHEY and SVGAGI. Trimming shortened V by 6 bases and J by 1 base, and 9 bases separated the two germline ends. The CDR3 loop is CASRPGINYGYTF. CDR3 in DNA: TGTGCCAGCAGACCCGGGATTAACTATGGCTACACCTTC.

V usage is TRBV28 and J usage is TRBJ1-6, with 7 bases aligning to TRBD1. CDR3 length: 16 amino acids. CDR1 is MDHEN, CDR2 SYDVKM, per germline. J lost 0 bases, V lost 3 bases, and 2 bases had no gene match. CDR3 residues: CASSFGQDSYNSPLHF. The CDR3 DNA reads TGTGCCAGCAGTTTTGGACAGGACTCCTATAATTCACCCCTCCACTTT.

This rearrangement joins TRBV19 to TRBJ2-1; 8 nucleotides agree with TRBD2. The V and J ends lost 5 bases and 1 base, in that order; junction bases with no gene match: 7. The CDR3 is made up of 16 amino acids. Germline V gene data show CDR1 as LNHDA and CDR2 as SQIVND (reference sequence). The CDR3 reads CASSPDGGASYNEQFF. The CDR3 nucleotides read TGTGCCAGTAGTCCGGACGGGGGGGCATCCTACAATGAGCAGTTCTTC.

This chain joins TRBV21-1 and TRBJ2-2; TRBD1 is the table's D call and was not checked against the DNA. TRBV21-1 has pseudogene status. The CDR3 spans 13 residues. The CDR3: CASNLADTGELFF. The CDR3 nucleotides are TGTGCCAGCAACCTGGCCGACACCGGGGAGCTGTTTTTT.

J is TRBJ1-2 and V is TRBV4-2; possibly TRBD1 for D (6 bases). The V gene lost 0 bases and the J gene lost 0 bases, with 8 bases spanning the gap. CDR3 length: 15 amino acids. CDR1 is LGHNA and CDR2 is YNFKEQ in the germline V gene. DNA for the CDR3: TGTGCCAGCAGCCAAGATAGACAGGCTAACTATGGCTACACCTTC. It yields the protein CASSQDRQANYGYTF.

The table lists this clone with a few counts. The V call is TRBV27, the J call TRBJ2-7; D is unresolved. This CDR3 is 8 amino acids long. Per the germline V gene, CDR1 is MNHEY and CDR2 is SMNVEV (reference sequence). CDR3 DNA sequence: TGTGCAAACCAACAACAGTACTTC. Protein sequence: CANQQQYF.

This clone was detected only a few times. As DNA, the CDR3 is TGTGCCAGCAGCCCAACGGATAATTCACCCCTCCACTTT. Translating it yields CASSPTDNSPLHF. The chain combines TRBV11-2 with TRBJ1-6, with no clear D. This CDR3 has 13 residues. Germline V gene data show CDR1 as SGHAT and CDR2 as FQNNGV. Trimming left V 5 bases short and J 5 bases short, with 7 bases between.